This T cell receptor beta chain was captured in a study of T cell responses to AZD1222 COVID-19 vaccine (dated by TCRdb to the early 2020s). Regarding the complete study: AZD1222 recipients with second doses at about 4 weeks or about 12 weeks were pooled, because spike-specific TCR depth and breadth did not differ between schedules. TCR sequencing was performed for more than 230 trial participants, of whom 200 to 220 were given two doses of AZD1222 and around 25 were given two doses of MenACWY control vaccine. Enrollment into the trials was organized by age into subgroups of 18-55, 56-69 and 70-plus years, and those subgroups contained around 150, 28 and 57 TCR-sequenced participants, respectively.

General conclusions and limits of the study: The whole spike protein was spanned by vaccine-associated CD4 TCRs, and dominant responses were seen in regions 160-218 and 743-854. Participants were mostly white British, with more females than males. The authors suggested clonal diversity may have been underestimated. Conclusions about previously exposed vaccinees are limited because only six or seven AZD1222 recipients were SARS-CoV-2 seropositive at baseline. Epitopes outside the regions mutated in the B.1.351 and B.1.1.7 variants were reportedly recognized by nearly half of the unique spike-specific TCRs. Because no day 14 peak-response samples were available, the repertoires could be characterized only after the peak T cell response. Spike-specific TCR breadth and depth rose significantly after two AZD1222 doses compared with day 0 and with MenACWY recipients. The 56-69-year group was small, and its depth increase did not reach significance, likely because of low power.

For this chain, trimming is 5 bases at the V end and 6 bases at the J end, and the number of junction bases without a gene match is 10. The CDR3 starts with the cysteine, ends with the phenylalanine, and has 15 residues. Only the CDR3 DNA stays, 45 bases, in frame from base 1. Taken from the germline V gene (reference sequence), the CDR1 and CDR2 loops are SGHKS and YYEKEE. About this clone: The antigen it recognizes is unknown. Per-nucleotide qualities are absent, and no much larger clonotype sits a single base away.

The sample's time point label is to be understood as: baseline before first vaccination. Vaccinee samples were obtained from the UK trials COV001 and COV002, which included a single-blind randomized controlled phase 2/3 trial of AZD1222 (ChAdOx1 nCoV-19) in healthy adults. For TCRbeta chain sequencing, PBMC samples from trial participants were taken at day 0 and at day 28 after the second dose. The CDR3 regions of human TCRbeta chains were analyzed by immunosequencing. The original methods were these. TCRs in the repertoires were compared against a reference library of SARS-CoV-2-specific TCRs that had been generated with the MIRA antigen-specificity platform. Breadth was defined as the fraction of unique TCRs that were SARS-CoV-2-associated. Depth was defined as the fraction of total T cells that were SARS-CoV-2-associated. Each spike-specific TCR was assigned to its reactive spike region and to a CD4 or CD8 class using the MIRA data. Log10-transformed breadth and depth values were compared by one-way ANOVA with Sidak's multiple comparisons tests. TCRdb's version of the immuneACCESS table is confined to in-frame rearrangements and falls short of the full clone set. An unresolved V gene accounts for under half of the shortfall where checked; the remainder is of unknown origin. V, J and clone size reflect that table, while D and trimming were determined from the DNA. Across this sample there are about 180,000 clones, with more than 90% seen only once. The top ten constitute about 2.5% of the sample.

This clonotype was obtained from an adult in good health. The rearranged segments are TRBV5-5 and TRBJ1-4, and TRBD1 aligns with 7 junction nucleotides. The sample was peripheral blood, taken on day 0 of AZD1222 vaccination. The CDR3 corresponds to CASSFPRDSDEKLFF. The DNA reads as follows: TGTGCCAGCAGTTTTCCCCGGGACAGTGATGAAAAACTGTTTTTT.